This TCR beta chain was sequenced in a study of cytomegalovirus exposure and HLA in healthy donors. On this clone: What it recognizes is unknown.

Findings and caveats of the study: Common viral pathogens (according to a later analysis) appeared linked to several of the most significant clusters. Across all donors, roughly uniform sequencing depth was an assumption of the presence/absence analyses.

13 Jbeta primers and 60 Vbeta primers were used for the PCR. This table comes from immunoSEQ multiplex PCR, and its TCRdb copy is limited to in-frame clones, with some not included. The sample holds around 130,000 clones, 82% seen once. Germline CDR1 and CDR2: SGHRS and YFSETQ. This CDR3 region has 13 residues. The ends were cut back, 0 bases at V and 5 bases at J, with 8 bases in the middle. This clonotype was obtained from a woman between 18 and 29 years old in good health and CMV-seronegative. The rearrangement links TRBV5-1 to TRBJ2-5; unclear D gene. Sample: PBMCs. CDR3 nucleotide sequence: TGCGCCAGCAGCTTGGGAGTGGAGGAGACCCAGTACTTC. Protein sequence: CASSLGVEETQYF.